The source of this T cell receptor (beta chain) is a study of cytomegalovirus exposure and HLA in healthy donors. CDR3 length: 15 residues. Trimming removed 3 bases at V and 2 bases at J, with 12 bases between. CDR1 and CDR2 (germline): LNHDA, SQIVND (reference sequence). 13 Jbeta primers and 60 Vbeta primers were used for the PCR. The assay was immunoSEQ multiplex PCR, and TCRdb's table has in-frame clones only and misses some. The sample consists of about 100,000 clones, 74% of them appearing once. The V call is TRBV19, the J call TRBJ2-3; the D gene is possibly TRBD2 (6 bases). The clonotype was recovered from a man aged 50 to 59 in good health and CMV-seropositive. The sample taken for sequencing was PBMCs. The CDR3 DNA follows: TGTGCCAGTAGTATTGGGGACTGGTCCACAGATACGCAGTATTTT. Translating it yields CASSIGDWSTDTQYF.